The next 7 T cell receptor beta chains were all read from a single sample in a study of CD8+ T cells in alopecia areata. Noted treatment: oral pan-JAK inhibitor, 5-10 mg twice daily. It was cDNA, reverse transcribed from extracted RNA, that served as the sequencing template. Clones were read by immunoSEQ multiplex PCR, and TCRdb kept only the in-frame ones, dropping some. The table records over 150,000 clones, 50% to 60% of them present only once. Specimen: CD4+ T cells sorted from blood, collected at week 4, from a patient treated with tofacitinib. Source of these receptors: a human donor with alopecia areata.

V is TRBV19 and J is TRBJ1-3; no firm D call. V lost 0 bases and J 0 bases, leaving 9 bases between the germline ends. The CDR3 has 16 residues. Germline V lookup: CDR1 LNHDA, CDR2 SQIVND (reference sequence). The CDR3 nucleotides are TGTGCCAGTAGTATAGACGACGGCTTCTCTGGAAACACCATATATTTT. Protein: CASSIDDGFSGNTIYF. Combining the CDR3 with reference TRBV19 and TRBJ1-3 gives the whole variable domain DGGITQSPKYLFRKEGQNVTLSCEQNLNHDAMYWYRQDPGQGLRLIYYSQIVNDFQKGDIAEGYSVSREKKESFPLTVTSAQKNPTAFYLCASSIDDGFSGNTIYFGEGSWLTVV.

This clone was counted a few times. The chain has TRBV21-1 and TRBJ2-7; the table gives TRBD1 as D, unverified against the DNA. TRBV21-1 is described as a pseudogene. This CDR3 has 14 residues. CDR3 region: CASSKGTGGYEQYF. In nucleotides, the CDR3 is TGTGCCAGCAGCAAAGGGACAGGAGGCTACGAGCAGTACTTC.

Note on this clone: One junction end does not reproduce the germline sequence, and a read error may be involved. The chain carries TRBV7-7 and TRBJ2-7; 7 bases fit TRBD1. The CDR3 is made up of 13 amino acids. Germline V gene data show CDR1 as SSHAT and CDR2 as FNYEAQ (reference sequence). CDR3 sequence: CASSRDRGYEQYF. The DNA of the CDR3 is TGTGCTAGCAGCCGGGACAGAGGATACGAGCAGTACTTC.

V and J are TRBV30 and TRBJ1-1; the D gene is possibly TRBD1 (6 bases). Trimming stripped 0 bases from V and 1 base from J, with 15 bases between. Germline CDR1 reads GTSNPN; CDR2 reads SVGIG (reference sequence). The CDR3 runs 16 residues. CDR3 amino acids: CAWSVRVGTKNTEAFF. As DNA, the CDR3 is TGTGCCTGGAGTGTACGGGTTGGGACAAAGAACACTGAAGCTTTCTTT.

The chain's CDR3 is CASRGDRAGEQFF. In DNA, the CDR3 is TGTGCCAGCAGGGGGGACAGGGCAGGAGAGCAGTTCTTC. This chain uses TRBV2 with TRBJ2-1; 9 positions agree with TRBD1. Germline V gene lookup returns CDR1 SNHLY and CDR2 FYNNEI. The CDR3 contains 13 residues. Trimming at V came to 6 bases and at J to 10 bases, leaving 7 bases not matched to a gene.

The CDR3 loop reads CASSSDTHEQYF. The CDR3 DNA sequence: TGTGCCAGCAGTTCGGACACCCACGAGCAGTACTTC. V and J are TRBV2 and TRBJ2-7; D is possibly TRBD1 (5 bases). Germline CDR1 reads SNHLY; CDR2 reads FYNNEI. V was cut by 5 bases and J by 5 bases, with 10 bases left in between. The CDR3 length is 12 residues.

The CDR3 here is CASTPQQETQYF. CDR3 DNA sequence: TGTGCCAGCACTCCACAGCAAGAGACCCAGTACTTC. The chain uses TRBV2 and TRBJ2-5; D not certain. Trimming left V 7 bases short and J 2 bases short, with 8 bases between. The length of the CDR3 is 12 residues. Per the germline V gene, CDR1 is SNHLY and CDR2 is FYNNEI. The whole variable domain, remainder taken from reference TRBV2 and TRBJ2-5, is EPEVTQTPSHQVTQMGQEVILRCVPISNHLYFYWYRQILGQKVEFLVSFYNNEISEKSEIFDDQFSVERPDGSNFTLKIRSTKLEDSAMYFCASTPQQETQYFGPGTRLLVL.